Listed below are T cell receptor beta chains from one sample, sequenced in a study of human thymus T cells. Libraries were prepared by immunoSEQ multiplex PCR; TCRdb keeps only in-frame clonotypes and omits some of them. Of tens of thousands of clones listed, 94% were seen once; the top ten hold about 0.12%. The source material was blood. These receptors originate from a boy younger than two with a congenital heart defect but otherwise immunologically healthy. Both conserved end residues are part of each CDR3.

V	J	CDR3
TRBV12-5	TRBJ1-1	CASGWVEGTHEAFF
TRBV2	TRBJ1-6	CASSGGGEGSSPLHF
TRBV28	TRBJ1-6	CASRQQGNSPLHF
TRBV6-6	TRBJ2-3	CASLLAGGHTQYF
TRBV28	TRBJ2-7	CASSLNLFYEQYF
TRBV2	TRBJ2-3	CASSDLQRGFTDTQYF
TRBV11-2	TRBJ2-4	CASSLAGGQNIQYF
TRBV21-1	TRBJ1-5	CASSKVPGPQHF
TRBV6-6	TRBJ2-7	CASSIRGGVYEQYF
TRBV28	TRBJ1-3	CASSATLSGNTIYF
TRBV7-2	TRBJ2-2	CASSPPGELFF
TRBV4-3	TRBJ2-3	CASSHPTSGGTDTQYF
TRBV4-3	TRBJ1-2	CASSRRGGAFYGYTF
TRBV7-2	TRBJ2-5	CASSLVGGEQETQYF
TRBV4-2	TRBJ1-2	CASSQDQGTADGYTF
TRBV7-9	TRBJ2-7	CASSSFTGTENYEQYF
TRBV7-2	TRBJ2-7	CASSLRAGFPYEQYF
TRBV4-3	TRBJ1-4	CASSVAATNEKLFF
TRBV7-2	TRBJ2-3	CASSLARGQITDTQYF
TRBV5-1	TRBJ2-2	CASSPYRTGELFF
TRBV27	TRBJ1-6	CASSLGQGNSPLHF
TRBV7-6	TRBJ1-1	CASSLVPLDRLMNTEAFF
TRBV21-1	TRBJ1-1	CASSKGGQPLTEAFF
TRBV7-9	TRBJ2-7	CASSHGMADEQYF
TRBV27	TRBJ2-2	CASRQTGTHTGELFF
TRBV11-2	TRBJ2-4	CASSGLAKNIQYF
TRBV30	TRBJ2-7	CAWSRDSPYEQYF
TRBV5-4	TRBJ2-2	CASSLAGGLEELFF
TRBV18	TRBJ2-3	CASSPGGGTDTQYF
TRBV20-1	TRBJ2-5	CSGQGHETQYF
TRBV2	TRBJ1-3	CASSLGGNTIYF
TRBV7-9	TRBJ2-7	CASSWNSGGGYEQYF
TRBV5-1	TRBJ1-1	CASSLGQMNTEAFF
TRBV29-1	TRBJ1-4	CSVTGGNEKLFF
TRBV7-2	TRBJ1-2	CASSPSGTANYGYTF
TRBV7-2	TRBJ1-2	CASSLIGQGGYGYTF
TRBV7-6	TRBJ2-7	CASSLTSGSYEQYF
TRBV5-1	TRBJ2-2	CASSSTSGGAADTGELFF
TRBV9	TRBJ2-3	CASSVDGGASTDTQYF
TRBV5-1	TRBJ2-3	CASSISTDTQYF
TRBV6-6	TRBJ2-5	CASSYSGGQETQYF
TRBV4-1	TRBJ2-7	CASSQDRAGGLTYEQYF
TRBV7-2	TRBJ2-7	CASSRLYEQYF
TRBV7-2	TRBJ2-7	CASSLGDRSYEQYF
TRBV5-5	TRBJ1-2	CASSPGPTRAANYGYTF
TRBV28	TRBJ1-3	CASSLHSGNTIYF
TRBV9	TRBJ2-1	CASSVSSTYNEQFF
TRBV13	TRBJ2-2	CASRHGTSGGFNTGELFF
TRBV6-5	TRBJ1-2	CASSYSGQGAGYTF
TRBV7-9	TRBJ2-3	CASSPGTILTDTQYF
TRBV28	TRBJ1-6	CASSFERSPLHF
TRBV7-9	TRBJ2-7	CASSSHSSYEQYF
TRBV13	TRBJ2-3	CASSHFRGDTDTQYF
TRBV15	TRBJ2-3	CATSRDIGVADTQYF
TRBV19	TRBJ2-7	CASEETGSDEQYF
TRBV7-2	TRBJ1-2	CASSLGAGHGYTF
TRBV18	TRBJ2-7	CASSPGGGRLEQYF
TRBV12-5	TRBJ2-7	CASGHSYEQYF
TRBV4-2	TRBJ1-1	CASSQDSWNTEAFF